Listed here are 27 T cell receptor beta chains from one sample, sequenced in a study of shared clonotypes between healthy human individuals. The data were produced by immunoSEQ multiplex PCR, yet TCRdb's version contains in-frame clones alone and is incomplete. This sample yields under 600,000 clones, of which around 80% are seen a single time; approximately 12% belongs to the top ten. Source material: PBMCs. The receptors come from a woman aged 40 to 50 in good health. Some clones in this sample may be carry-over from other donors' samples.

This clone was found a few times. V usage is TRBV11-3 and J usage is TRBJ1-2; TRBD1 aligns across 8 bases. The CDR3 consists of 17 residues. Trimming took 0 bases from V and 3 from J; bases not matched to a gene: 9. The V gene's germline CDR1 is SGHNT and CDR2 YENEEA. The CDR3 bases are TGTGCCAGCAGCTTAGATCTAGTCCCGACAGGGGACTATGGCTACACCTTC. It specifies CASSLDLVPTGDYGYTF.

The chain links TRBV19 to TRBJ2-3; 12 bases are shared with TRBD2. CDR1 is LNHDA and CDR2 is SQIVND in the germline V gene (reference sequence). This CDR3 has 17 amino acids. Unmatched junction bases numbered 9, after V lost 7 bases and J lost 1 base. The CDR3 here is CASTPWTSGKGTDTQYF. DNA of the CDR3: TGTGCCAGTACCCCCTGGACTAGCGGGAAGGGCACAGATACGCAGTATTTT.

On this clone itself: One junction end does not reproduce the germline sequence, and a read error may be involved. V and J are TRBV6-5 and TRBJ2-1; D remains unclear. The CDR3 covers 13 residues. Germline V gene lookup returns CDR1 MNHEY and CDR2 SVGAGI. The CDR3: CASGYSLGNEQFF. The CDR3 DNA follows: TGTGCCAGCGGTTACTCGCTGGGTAATGAGCAGTTCTTC.

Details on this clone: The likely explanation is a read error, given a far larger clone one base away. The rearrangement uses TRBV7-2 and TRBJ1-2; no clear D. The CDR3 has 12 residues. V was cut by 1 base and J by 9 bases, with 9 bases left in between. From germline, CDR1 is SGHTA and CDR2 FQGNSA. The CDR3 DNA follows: TGTGCCAGCAGCTTAGTGGGGTATAGCTACACCTTC. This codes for CASSLVGYSYTF.

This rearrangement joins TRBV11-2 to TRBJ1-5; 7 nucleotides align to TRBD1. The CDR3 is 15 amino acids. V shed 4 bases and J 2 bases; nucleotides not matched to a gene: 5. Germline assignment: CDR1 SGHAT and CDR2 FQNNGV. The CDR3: CASSSGQAGNQPQHF. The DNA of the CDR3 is TGTGCCAGCAGCTCTGGACAGGCTGGCAATCAGCCCCAGCATTTT.

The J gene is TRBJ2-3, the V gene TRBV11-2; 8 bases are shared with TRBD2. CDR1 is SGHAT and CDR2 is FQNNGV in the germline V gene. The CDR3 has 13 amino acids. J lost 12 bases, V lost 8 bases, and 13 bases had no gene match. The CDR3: CASGSTPGTSQYF. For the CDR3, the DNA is TGTGCCAGCGGCTCAACACCCGGGACTAGTCAGTATTTT.

The CDR3 DNA is TGCACCAGCAGCCAAGATCGGATGCAGGATTCCCCCTGGGAAGAAAAACTGTTTTTT. This encodes CTSSQDRMQDSPWEEKLFF. The chain is built from TRBV1 and TRBJ1-4. TRBV1 corresponds to a pseudogene. The CDR3 loop spans 19 amino acids.

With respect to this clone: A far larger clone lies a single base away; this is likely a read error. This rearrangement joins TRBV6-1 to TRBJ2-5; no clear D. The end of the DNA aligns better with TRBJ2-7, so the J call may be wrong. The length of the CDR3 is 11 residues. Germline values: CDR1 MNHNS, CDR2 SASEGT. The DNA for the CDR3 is TGTGCCAACAGTTATACCTACGAGCAGTACTTC. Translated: CANSYTYEQYF.

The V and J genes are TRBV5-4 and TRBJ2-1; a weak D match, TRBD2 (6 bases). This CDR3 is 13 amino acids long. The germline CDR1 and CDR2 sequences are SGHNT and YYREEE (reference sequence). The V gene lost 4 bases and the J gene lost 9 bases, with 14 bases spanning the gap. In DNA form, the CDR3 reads TGTGCCAGCAGCCCATCGACTAGTTTTGAGCAGTTCTTC. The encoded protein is CASSPSTSFEQFF.

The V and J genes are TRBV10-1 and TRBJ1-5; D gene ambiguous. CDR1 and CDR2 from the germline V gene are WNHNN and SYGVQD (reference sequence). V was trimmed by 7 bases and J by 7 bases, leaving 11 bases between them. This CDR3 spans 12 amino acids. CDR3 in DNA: TGCGCCAGCACCGTCGTCGGGCAGCCCCAGCATTTT. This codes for CASTVVGQPQHF.

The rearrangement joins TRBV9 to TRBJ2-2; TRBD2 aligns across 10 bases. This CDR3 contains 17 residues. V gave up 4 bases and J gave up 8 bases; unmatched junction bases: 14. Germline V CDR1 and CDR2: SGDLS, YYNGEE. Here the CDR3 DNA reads TGTGCCAGCAGCCCCATCGGGACTAGCGCGGGTGGAGGGGAGCTGTTTTTT. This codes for CASSPIGTSAGGGELFF.

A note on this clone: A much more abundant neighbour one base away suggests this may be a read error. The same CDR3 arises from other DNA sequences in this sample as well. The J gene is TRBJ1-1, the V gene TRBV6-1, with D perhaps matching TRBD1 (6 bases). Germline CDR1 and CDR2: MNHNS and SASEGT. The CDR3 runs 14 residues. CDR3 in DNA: TGTGCAAGCAGTTTTGACAGGCAGAACACTGAAGCTTTCTTT. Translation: CASSFDRQNTEAFF.

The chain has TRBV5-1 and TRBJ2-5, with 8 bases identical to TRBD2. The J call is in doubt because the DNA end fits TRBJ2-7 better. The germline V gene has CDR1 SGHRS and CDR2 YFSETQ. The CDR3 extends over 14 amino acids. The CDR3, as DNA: TGCGCCAGCAGCCTCGGGACTAGGTCCTACGAGCAGTACTTC. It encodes CASSLGTRSYEQYF.

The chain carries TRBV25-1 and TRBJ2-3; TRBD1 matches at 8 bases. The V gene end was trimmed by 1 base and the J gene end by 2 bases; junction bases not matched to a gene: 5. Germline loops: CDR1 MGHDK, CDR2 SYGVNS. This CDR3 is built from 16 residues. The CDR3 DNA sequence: TGTGCCAGCAGTGAATTCGGACAGGGAGTCACAGATACGCAGTATTTT. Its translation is CASSEFGQGVTDTQYF.

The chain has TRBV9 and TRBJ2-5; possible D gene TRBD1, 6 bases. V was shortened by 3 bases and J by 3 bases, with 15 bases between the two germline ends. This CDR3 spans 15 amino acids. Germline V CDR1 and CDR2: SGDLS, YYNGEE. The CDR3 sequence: CASSAGDIHKETQYF. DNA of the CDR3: TGTGCCAGCAGCGCCGGGGACATACACAAAGAGACCCAGTACTTC.

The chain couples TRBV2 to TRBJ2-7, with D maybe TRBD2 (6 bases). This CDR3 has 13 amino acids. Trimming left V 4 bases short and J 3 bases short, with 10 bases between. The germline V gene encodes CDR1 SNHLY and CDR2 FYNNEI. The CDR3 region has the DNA TGTGCCAGCAGTGTTTCTAGCGTCTACGAGCAGTACTTC. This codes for CASSVSSVYEQYF.

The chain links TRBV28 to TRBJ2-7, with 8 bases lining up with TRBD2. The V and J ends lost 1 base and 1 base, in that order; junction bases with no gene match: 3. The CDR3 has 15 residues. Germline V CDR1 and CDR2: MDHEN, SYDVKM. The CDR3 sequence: CASSLFPGGSYEQYF. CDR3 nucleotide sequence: TGTGCCAGCAGTTTATTTCCGGGAGGGTCCTACGAGCAGTACTTC.

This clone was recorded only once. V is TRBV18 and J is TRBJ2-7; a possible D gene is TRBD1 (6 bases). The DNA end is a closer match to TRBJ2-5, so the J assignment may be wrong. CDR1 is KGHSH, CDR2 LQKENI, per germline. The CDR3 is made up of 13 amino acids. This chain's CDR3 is CASSPDSQETQYF. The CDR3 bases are TGTGCCAGCTCACCGGACAGCCAAGAGACCCAGTACTTC.

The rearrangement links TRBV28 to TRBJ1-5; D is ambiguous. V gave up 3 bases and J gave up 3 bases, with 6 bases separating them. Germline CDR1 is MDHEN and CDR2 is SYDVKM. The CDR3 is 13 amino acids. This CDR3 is CASSFGINQPQHF. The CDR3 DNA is TGTGCCAGCAGTTTCGGGATCAATCAGCCCCAGCATTTT.

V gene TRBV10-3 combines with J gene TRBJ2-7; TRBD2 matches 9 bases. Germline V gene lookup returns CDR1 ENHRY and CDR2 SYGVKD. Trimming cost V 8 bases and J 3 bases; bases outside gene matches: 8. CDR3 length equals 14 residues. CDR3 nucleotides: TGTGCCATCGGGGTTGGTAGCGGGAGCTACGAGCAGTACTTC. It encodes CAIGVGSGSYEQYF.

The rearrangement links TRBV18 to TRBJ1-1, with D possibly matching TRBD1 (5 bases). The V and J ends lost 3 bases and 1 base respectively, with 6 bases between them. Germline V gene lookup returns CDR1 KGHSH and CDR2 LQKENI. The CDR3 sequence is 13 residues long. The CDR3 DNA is TGTGCCAGCTCACCCACAGGGAACACTGAAGCTTTCTTT. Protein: CASSPTGNTEAFF.

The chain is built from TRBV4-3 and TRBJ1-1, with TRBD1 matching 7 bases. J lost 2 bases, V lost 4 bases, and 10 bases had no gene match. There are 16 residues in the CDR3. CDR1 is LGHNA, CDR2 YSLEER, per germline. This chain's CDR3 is CASSPAQTGLNTEAFF. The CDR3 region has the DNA TGCGCCAGCAGCCCTGCTCAGACAGGGTTAAACACTGAAGCTTTCTTT.

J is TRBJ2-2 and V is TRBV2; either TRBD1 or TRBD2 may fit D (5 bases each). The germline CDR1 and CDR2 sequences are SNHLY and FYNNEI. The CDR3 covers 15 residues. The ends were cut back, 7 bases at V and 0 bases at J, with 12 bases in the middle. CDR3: CASILRGSNTGELFF. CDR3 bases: TGTGCCAGCATATTACGGGGCTCGAACACCGGGGAGCTGTTTTTT.

CDR3 in DNA: TGTGCCATCAGTGATACTAGCGGGATGTACGAGCAGTACTTC. It specifies CAISDTSGMYEQYF. The rearrangement links TRBV10-3 to TRBJ2-7, with 10 nucleotides matching TRBD2. Losses at the gene ends were 3 bases for V and 4 bases for J; bases not matched to a gene: 3. The CDR3 spans 14 residues. Germline loops: CDR1 ENHRY, CDR2 SYGVKD.

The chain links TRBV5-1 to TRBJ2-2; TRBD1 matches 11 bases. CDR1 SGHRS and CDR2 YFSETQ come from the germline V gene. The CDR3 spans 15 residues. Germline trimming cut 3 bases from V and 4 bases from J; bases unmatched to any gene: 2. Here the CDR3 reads CASSWDRGFTGELFF. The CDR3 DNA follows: TGCGCCAGCAGCTGGGACAGGGGGTTCACCGGGGAGCTGTTTTTT. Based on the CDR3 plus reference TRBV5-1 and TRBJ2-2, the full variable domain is KAGVTQTPRYLIKTRGQQVTLSCSPISGHRSVSWYQQTPGQGLQFLFEYFSETQRNKGNFPGRFSGRQFSNSRSEMNVSTLELGDSALYLCASSWDRGFTGELFFGEGSRLTVL.

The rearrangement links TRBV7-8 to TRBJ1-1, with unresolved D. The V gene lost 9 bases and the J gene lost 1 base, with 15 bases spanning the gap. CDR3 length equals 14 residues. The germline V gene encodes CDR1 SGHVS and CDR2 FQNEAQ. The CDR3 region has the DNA TGTGCCAGTCTCGAACGTCCCACGAACACTGAAGCTTTCTTT. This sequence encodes CASLERPTNTEAFF.

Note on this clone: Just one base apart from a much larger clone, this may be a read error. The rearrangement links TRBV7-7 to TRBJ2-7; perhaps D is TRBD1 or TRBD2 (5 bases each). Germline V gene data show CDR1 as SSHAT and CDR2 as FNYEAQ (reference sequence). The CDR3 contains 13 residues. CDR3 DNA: TGTGCTAGCAGCTCCTTCGTCGGGGACGAGCAGTGCTTC. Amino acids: CASSSFVGDEQCF. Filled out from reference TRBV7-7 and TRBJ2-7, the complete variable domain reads GAGVSQSPRYKVTKRGQDVTLRCDPISSHATLYWYQQALGQGPEFLTYFNYEAQPDKSGLPSDRFSAERPEGSISTLTIQRTEQRDSAMYRCASSSFVGDEQCFGPGTRLTVT.